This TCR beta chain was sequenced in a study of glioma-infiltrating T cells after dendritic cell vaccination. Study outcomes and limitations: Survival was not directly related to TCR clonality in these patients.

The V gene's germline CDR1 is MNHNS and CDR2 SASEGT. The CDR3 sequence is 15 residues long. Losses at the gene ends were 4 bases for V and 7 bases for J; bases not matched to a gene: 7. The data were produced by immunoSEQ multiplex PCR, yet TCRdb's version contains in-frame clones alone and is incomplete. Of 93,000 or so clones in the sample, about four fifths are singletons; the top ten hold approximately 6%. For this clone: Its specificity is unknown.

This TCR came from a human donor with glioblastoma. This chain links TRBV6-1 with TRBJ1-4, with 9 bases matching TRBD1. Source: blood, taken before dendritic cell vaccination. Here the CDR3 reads CASSGQQGASEKLFF. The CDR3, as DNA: TGTGCCAGCAGTGGACAACAGGGGGCCAGTGAAAAACTGTTTTTT.